The next 32 T cell receptor beta chains were all read from a single sample in a study of T-cell memory formation after mild COVID-19. TCRdb processed the 5' RACE reads anew with MiXCR; each CDR3 protein has one entry. The repertoire holds approximately 400,000 distinct CDR3 sequences, 20% to 30% seen once, with 8.5% to 9% in the top ten. The sample taken for sequencing was PBMCs or a T cell subset sorted from them (not recorded which). Every receptor here comes from an adult woman who had mild COVID-19 (a few samples of this study predate the infection). Cell type and time point are not known.

This clonotype occurred many times. This rearrangement joins TRBV12-3 or TRBV12-4 to TRBJ2-3; D gene unclear. The V and J ends lost 4 bases and 5 bases respectively, with 10 bases between them. The CDR3 totals 13 residues. The DNA of the CDR3 is TGTGCCAGCAGTTCCGGCGGCGGAGATACGCAGTATTTT. It is translated as CASSSGGGDTQYF.

The gene calls are TRBV6-2 or TRBV6-3 and TRBJ2-7, with TRBD2 matching over 15 bases. V lost 4 bases to trimming and J lost 7 bases; unmatched junction nucleotides: 11. Germline CDR1 is MNHEY and CDR2 is SVGEGT. CDR3 length equals 17 residues. The CDR3 bases are TGTGCCAGCAGTTCTCCGGGACTAGCGGGAGGTCGGGTGGAGCAGTACTTC. Translation: CASSSPGLAGGRVEQYF.

The chain couples TRBV20-1 to TRBJ1-1, with 9 positions matching TRBD1. The CDR3 extends over 16 amino acids. Per germline, CDR1 DFQATT and CDR2 SNEGSKA (reference sequence). J lost 6 bases, V lost 3 bases, and 14 bases had no gene match. The chain's CDR3 is CSARIFDRTGVSEAFF. DNA for the CDR3: TGCAGTGCTAGGATCTTCGATCGGACAGGGGTATCTGAAGCTTTCTTT.

The rearrangement uses TRBV24-1 and TRBJ1-2, with D tentatively TRBD1 (5 bases). Looked up from germline, CDR1 is KGHDR and CDR2 is SFDVKD. CDR3 length: 12 amino acids. V dropped 4 bases and J dropped 5 bases, with 7 bases sitting between them. The CDR3 loop reads CATSDRAYGYTF. The CDR3 nucleotides are TGTGCCACCAGTGACAGGGCGTATGGCTACACCTTC.

The chain recombines TRBV2 with TRBJ2-2, with D perhaps matching TRBD1 (5 bases). Trimming stripped 2 bases from V and 5 bases from J, with 12 bases between. Germline CDR1 is SNHLY and CDR2 is FYNNEI. The CDR3 is made up of 15 amino acids. The CDR3 protein is CASSENGAPTGELFF. CDR3 nucleotide sequence: TGTGCCAGCAGTGAAAATGGGGCGCCGACCGGGGAGCTGTTTTTT.

V is TRBV5-4 and J is TRBJ2-1, with 9 bases identical to TRBD1. The germline V gene has CDR1 SGHNT and CDR2 YYREEE (reference sequence). The ends lost 4 bases at V and 9 bases at J; junction bases unmatched: 5. This CDR3 has 13 residues. CDR3 protein: CASSRQGGSEQFF. Here the CDR3 DNA reads TGTGCCAGCAGCCGACAGGGGGGAAGTGAGCAGTTCTTC.

This clonotype was observed at least ten times. J is TRBJ2-7 and V is TRBV12-3 or TRBV12-4, with D possibly being TRBD2 (5 bases). The CDR3 contains 11 residues. Trimming left V 6 bases short and J 2 bases short, with 5 bases between. As DNA, the CDR3 is TGTGCCAGCAGCGGGACCTACGAGCAGTACTTC. This encodes CASSGTYEQYF.

This clonotype has more than one count but fewer than ten. The chain joins TRBV4-1 to TRBJ1-2, with a possible D match to TRBD1 (5 bases). V lost 1 base and J lost 8, with 17 bases in between. Germline V lookup: CDR1 MGHRA, CDR2 YSYEKL. CDR3 length: 15 residues. CDR3 sequence: CASSQGAMGLLGYTF. The CDR3 DNA reads TGCGCCAGCAGCCAAGGAGCTATGGGACTTCTAGGCTACACCTTC.

This clonotype was seen only a few times. The chain joins TRBV5-6 to TRBJ2-3; 7 bases map to TRBD2. The CDR3 runs to 14 residues. Germline V gene lookup returns CDR1 SGHDT and CDR2 YYEEEE. V shed 4 bases and J 4 bases; nucleotides not matched to a gene: 6. CDR3 nucleotides: TGTGCCAGCAGCGAGGGGACTAACGCAGATACGCAGTATTTT. This translates into CASSEGTNADTQYF. Combining the CDR3 with reference TRBV5-6 and TRBJ2-3 gives the whole variable domain DAGVTQSPTHLIKTRGQQVTLRCSPKSGHDTVSWYQQALGQGPQFIFQYYEEEERQRGNFPDRFSGHQFPNYSSELNVNALLLGDSALYLCASSEGTNADTQYFGPGTRLTVL.

This chain uses TRBV20-1 with TRBJ2-7; D is uncertain. V shed 0 bases and J shed 4 bases, with 10 bases lying between them. CDR1 and CDR2 (germline): DFQATT, SNEGSKA (reference sequence). This CDR3 has 13 residues. Here the CDR3 DNA reads TGCAGTGCTAGAGAGGTCAGTCGATACGAGCAGTACTTC. Protein product: CSAREVSRYEQYF.

The chain couples TRBV15 to TRBJ2-5; 8 bases line up with TRBD1. The CDR3 is 15 amino acids. Germline CDR1 LNHNV, CDR2 YYDKDF (reference sequence). V shed 1 base, J shed 5 bases, and the junction held 6 bases outside the gene matches. The CDR3, as DNA: TGTGCCACCAGCAGAGGCGACAGGGGACAGGAGACCCAGTACTTC. This gives the protein CATSRGDRGQETQYF.

The genes are TRBV6-5 and TRBJ1-3; D perhaps matches TRBD1 (5 bases). Germline CDR1 reads MNHEY; CDR2 reads SVGAGI. The ends were cut back, 6 bases at V and 7 bases at J, with 13 bases in the middle. The CDR3 totals 13 residues. CDR3 loop: CASSLRGGNTIYF. The DNA for the CDR3 is TGTGCCAGCAGCCTCCGCGGGGGGAACACCATATATTTT.

The gene calls are TRBV5-1 and TRBJ1-1, with unresolved D. CDR3 size: 14 residues. Deletions cut 4 bases from V and 2 bases from J, with 12 bases between. Germline V gives CDR1 SGHRS, CDR2 YFSETQ. The CDR3 bases are TGCGCCAGCAGCCTGGACGGCCTAAACACTGAAGCTTTCTTT. This translates into CASSLDGLNTEAFF. Complete variable domain (other parts from reference TRBV5-1 and TRBJ1-1): KAGVTQTPRYLIKTRGQQVTLSCSPISGHRSVSWYQQTPGQGLQFLFEYFSETQRNKGNFPGRFSGRQFSNSRSEMNVSTLELGDSALYLCASSLDGLNTEAFFGQGTRLTVV.

The chain has TRBV18 and TRBJ2-1; no reliable D call. Germline V gene data show CDR1 as KGHSH and CDR2 as LQKENI. This CDR3 contains 14 residues. V gave up 3 bases and J gave up 0 bases, with 6 bases separating them. DNA of the CDR3: TGTGCCAGCTCACCTATGAGCTCCTACAATGAGCAGTTCTTC. It codes for CASSPMSSYNEQFF.

The chain couples TRBV20-1 to TRBJ2-7; 7 nucleotides line up with TRBD1. The J segment lost 0 bases and the V segment lost 4 bases, leaving 9 bases of the junction unmatched. The CDR3 extends over 15 amino acids. Germline lookup yields CDR1 DFQATT and CDR2 SNEGSKA (reference sequence). The CDR3 loop is CSATPLSGGSYEQYF. The CDR3 nucleotides read TGCAGTGCTACACCCCTTTCAGGGGGCTCCTACGAGCAGTACTTC.

The rearrangement links TRBV7-6 to TRBJ2-1, with 16 nucleotides matching TRBD2. This CDR3 comprises 19 residues. The germline gives CDR1 SGHVS, CDR2 FNYEAQ. V gave up 1 base and J gave up 2 bases; unmatched junction bases: 5. The CDR3 DNA is TGTGCCAGCAGCTTAGTCGAGGGACTAGCGGGAGGGCCCTACAATGAGCAGTTCTTC. Translation gives CASSLVEGLAGGPYNEQFF.

This clonotype has only a few counts. The chain recombines TRBV20-1 with TRBJ2-7; 7 positions agree with TRBD2. CDR3 length: 15 residues. The germline gives CDR1 DFQATT, CDR2 SNEGSKA (reference sequence). V dropped 0 bases and J dropped 3; count of bases not matched to a gene: 8. The chain's CDR3 is CSARDPSGGFYEQYF. The DNA for the CDR3 is TGCAGTGCTAGAGACCCTAGCGGTGGGTTCTACGAGCAGTACTTC.

V and J are TRBV4-1 and TRBJ2-1, with 9 bases fitting TRBD2. The CDR3 has 14 residues. Germline V gives CDR1 MGHRA, CDR2 YSYEKL. V shed 4 bases and J 7 bases; nucleotides not matched to a gene: 5. As DNA, the CDR3 is TGCGCCAGCAGCCGAGGAGCGGGGGGAAATGAGCAGTTCTTC. As protein: CASSRGAGGNEQFF.

The chain carries TRBV12-3 or TRBV12-4 and TRBJ1-5; no clear D. This CDR3 has 15 amino acids. Trimming took off 5 bases at V and 0 bases at J, with 11 bases between the two ends. The CDR3 sequence: CASSPDGNSNQPQHF. The CDR3 bases are TGTGCCAGCAGTCCGGACGGGAATAGCAATCAGCCCCAGCATTTT.

This clonotype was seen a handful of times. The chain recombines TRBV6-6 with TRBJ2-5, with 11 nucleotides matching TRBD2. CDR1 and CDR2 from the germline V gene are MNHNY and SVGAGI (reference sequence). This CDR3 comprises 16 residues. The V and J ends lost 6 bases and 2 bases, in that order; junction bases with no gene match: 8. Here the CDR3 reads CASRFGLAGEQETQYF. CDR3 nucleotides: TGTGCCAGCAGGTTCGGACTAGCGGGCGAACAAGAGACCCAGTACTTC.

The V gene is TRBV5-5, the J gene TRBJ2-3; 13 bases map to TRBD2. Germline CDR1 is SGHKS and CDR2 is YYEKEE (reference sequence). The CDR3 extends over 18 amino acids. The V segment lost 2 bases and the J segment 3 bases; nucleotides outside the gene matches: 9. This chain's CDR3 is CASSFGASTSGRTDTQYF. CDR3 coding DNA: TGTGCCAGCAGCTTCGGCGCCTCGACTAGCGGGAGGACAGATACGCAGTATTTT.

This sequence joins TRBV3-1 and TRBJ1-2, with unresolved D. The CDR3 has 12 residues. CDR1 is LGHDT and CDR2 is YNNKEL in the germline V gene (reference sequence). V shed 6 bases and J shed 4 bases, with 9 bases lying between them. CDR3 region: CASSHEGYGYTF. CDR3 bases: TGTGCCAGCAGTCACGAAGGCTATGGCTACACCTTC.

This clonotype was counted only a few times. The V gene is TRBV5-1, the J gene TRBJ2-1; 12 positions agree with TRBD2. This CDR3 has 15 amino acids. Germline V gene data show CDR1 as SGHRS and CDR2 as YFSETQ. The V segment lost 4 bases and the J segment 4 bases; nucleotides outside the gene matches: 3. This CDR3 is CASSNGTSGYNEQFF. Here the CDR3 DNA reads TGCGCCAGCAGCAACGGGACTAGCGGGTACAATGAGCAGTTCTTC.

The rearrangement uses TRBV13 and TRBJ2-1; 14 bases fit TRBD2. With V trimmed by 5 bases and J by 9 bases, 12 bases remained unmatched. Germline V CDR1 and CDR2: PRHDT, FYEKMQ (reference sequence). This CDR3 region has 17 residues. The CDR3, as DNA: TGTGCCAGCAGCCCCACCCCGGGACTAGCGGGAGCGGGTGAGCAGTTCTTC. Translation: CASSPTPGLAGAGEQFF.

The chain recombines TRBV6-5 with TRBJ1-1; TRBD1 might be the D (6 bases). The CDR3 is 15 amino acids. V dropped 2 bases and J dropped 3 bases, with 13 bases sitting between them. In germline, CDR1 is MNHEY, CDR2 SVGAGI. As DNA, the CDR3 is TGTGCCAGCAGTTACACAGGGCCGGGGTACACTGAAGCTTTCTTT. Protein: CASSYTGPGYTEAFF.

The chain joins TRBV14 to TRBJ1-2; D gene uncertain. The germline V gene encodes CDR1 SGHDN and CDR2 FVKESK. The CDR3 is made up of 13 amino acids. V was pared by 4 bases and J by 3 bases, with 9 bases between. The CDR3 bases are TGTGCCAGCAGCCCATACCGTCACTATGGCTACACCTTC. As protein: CASSPYRHYGYTF.

The chain has TRBV12-3 or TRBV12-4 and TRBJ1-1; possibly TRBD1 for D (5 bases). Trimming left V 6 bases short and J 8 bases short, with 16 bases between. The CDR3 has 13 residues. The CDR3 coding sequence is TGTGCCAGCAGCTATTATACGGGGGGAGAAGCTTTCTTT. Translated: CASSYYTGGEAFF.

In this sample, this clonotype turned up a few times. V gene TRBV7-6 combines with J gene TRBJ2-7, with 9 bases identical to TRBD1. Per germline, CDR1 SGHVS and CDR2 FNYEAQ. The CDR3 spans 15 residues. V dropped 5 bases and J dropped 5; count of bases not matched to a gene: 10. The CDR3 DNA reads as TGTGCCAGCAGCGACACCGGGACAGGGATACACGAGCAGTACTTC. Translating it yields CASSDTGTGIHEQYF.

The V and J genes are TRBV7-2 and TRBJ1-4; D is ambiguous. V lost 1 base and J 5 bases, leaving 2 bases between the germline ends. The CDR3 totals 12 residues. Germline lookup yields CDR1 SGHTA and CDR2 FQGNSA. In DNA form, the CDR3 reads TGTGCCAGCAGCTTAGGGAATGAAAAACTGTTTTTT. Translation gives CASSLGNEKLFF.

The V gene is TRBV6-6, the J gene TRBJ1-5, with 9 bases lining up with TRBD1. Germline-derived CDR1 and CDR2 are MNHNY and SVGAGI (reference sequence). J lost 2 bases, V lost 2 bases, and 10 bases had no gene match. This CDR3 has 18 residues. The CDR3 loop is CASSYGPGQGEGNQPQHF. The CDR3 DNA follows: TGTGCCAGCAGTTACGGGCCGGGACAGGGTGAGGGCAATCAGCCCCAGCATTTT.

This clonotype was observed a single time. Here the CDR3 reads CASSIVGVMNTEAFF. CDR3 nucleotides: TGTGCCAGTAGTATAGTAGGGGTCATGAACACTGAAGCTTTCTTT. The V call is TRBV19, the J call TRBJ1-1, with a possible D match to TRBD1 (5 bases). Germline assignment: CDR1 LNHDA and CDR2 SQIVND (reference sequence). With 1 base removed from V and 0 bases from J, the gap between germline ends came to 9 bases. CDR3 length equals 15 residues.

This clonotype came up a few times. The genes are TRBV5-1 and TRBJ2-7; D remains unclear. The length of the CDR3 is 13 residues. V gave up 2 bases and J gave up 1 base, with 7 bases separating them. Germline CDR1 reads SGHRS; CDR2 reads YFSETQ. CDR3 region: CASSFQQSYEQYF. CDR3 DNA: TGCGCCAGCAGCTTTCAACAGTCCTACGAGCAGTACTTC.